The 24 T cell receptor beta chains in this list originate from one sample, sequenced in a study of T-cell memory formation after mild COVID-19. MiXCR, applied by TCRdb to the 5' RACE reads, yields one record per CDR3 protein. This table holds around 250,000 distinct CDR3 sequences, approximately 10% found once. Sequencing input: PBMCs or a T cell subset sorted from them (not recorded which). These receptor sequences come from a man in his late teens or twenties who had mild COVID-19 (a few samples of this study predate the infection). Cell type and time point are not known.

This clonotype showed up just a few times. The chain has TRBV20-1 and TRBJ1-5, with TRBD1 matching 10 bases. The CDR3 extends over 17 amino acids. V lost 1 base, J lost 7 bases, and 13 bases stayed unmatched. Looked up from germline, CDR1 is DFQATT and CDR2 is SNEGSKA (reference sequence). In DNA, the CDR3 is TGCAGTGCTAGAGCTTTGGGGGGACAGGGGCGCGGGCAGCCCCAGCATTTT. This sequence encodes CSARALGGQGRGQPQHF.

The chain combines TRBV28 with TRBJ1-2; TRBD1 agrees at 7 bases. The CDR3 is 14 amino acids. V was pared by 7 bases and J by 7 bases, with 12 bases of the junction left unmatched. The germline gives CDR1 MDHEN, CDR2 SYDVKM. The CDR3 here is CASTPLGTVAGYTF. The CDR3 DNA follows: TGTGCCAGCACTCCCCTCGGGACAGTAGCTGGCTACACCTTC.

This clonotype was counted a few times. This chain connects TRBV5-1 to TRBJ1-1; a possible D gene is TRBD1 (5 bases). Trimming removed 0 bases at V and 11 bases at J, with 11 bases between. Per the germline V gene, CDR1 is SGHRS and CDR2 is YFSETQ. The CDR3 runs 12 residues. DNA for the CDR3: TGCGCCAGCAGCTTGGAAAGAGGGACCGCTTTCTTT. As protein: CASSLERGTAFF.

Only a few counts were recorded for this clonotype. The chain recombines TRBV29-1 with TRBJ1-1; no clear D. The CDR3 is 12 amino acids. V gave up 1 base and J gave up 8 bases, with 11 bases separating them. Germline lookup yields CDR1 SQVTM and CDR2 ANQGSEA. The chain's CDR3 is CSVEGQISEAFF. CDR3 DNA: TGCAGCGTTGAAGGGCAGATTTCGGAAGCTTTCTTT.

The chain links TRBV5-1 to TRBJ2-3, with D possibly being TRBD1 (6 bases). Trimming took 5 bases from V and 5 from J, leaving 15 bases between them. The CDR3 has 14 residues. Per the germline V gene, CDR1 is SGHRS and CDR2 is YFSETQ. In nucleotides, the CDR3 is TGCGCCAGCAGTATAGGGGGTTCGAAAGATACGCAGTATTTT. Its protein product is CASSIGGSKDTQYF.

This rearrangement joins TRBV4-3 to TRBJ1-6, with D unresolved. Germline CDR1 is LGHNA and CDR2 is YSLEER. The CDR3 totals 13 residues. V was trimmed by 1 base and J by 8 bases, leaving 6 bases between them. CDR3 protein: CASSQVKDSPLHF. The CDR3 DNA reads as TGCGCCAGCAGCCAAGTTAAGGATTCACCCCTCCACTTT.

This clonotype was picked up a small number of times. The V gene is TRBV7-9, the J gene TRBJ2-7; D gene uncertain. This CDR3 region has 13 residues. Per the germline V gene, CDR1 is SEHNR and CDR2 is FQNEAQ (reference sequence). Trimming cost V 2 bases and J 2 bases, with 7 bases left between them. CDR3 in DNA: TGTGCCAGCAGCTTAAGGGCCACCTACGAGCAGTACTTC. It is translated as CASSLRATYEQYF.

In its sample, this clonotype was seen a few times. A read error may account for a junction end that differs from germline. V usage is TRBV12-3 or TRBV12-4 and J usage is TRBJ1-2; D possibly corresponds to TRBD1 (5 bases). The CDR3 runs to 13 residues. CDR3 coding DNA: TGTTCCAGCAGTCGCCCGGGGCGGGTTGGCTACACCTTC. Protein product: CSSSRPGRVGYTF.

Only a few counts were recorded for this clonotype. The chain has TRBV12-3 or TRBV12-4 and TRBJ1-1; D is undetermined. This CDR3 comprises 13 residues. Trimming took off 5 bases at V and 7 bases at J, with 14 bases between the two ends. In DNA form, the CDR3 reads TGTGCCAGCAGTCAAACGGAAGCAAGTGAAGCTTTCTTT. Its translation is CASSQTEASEAFF.

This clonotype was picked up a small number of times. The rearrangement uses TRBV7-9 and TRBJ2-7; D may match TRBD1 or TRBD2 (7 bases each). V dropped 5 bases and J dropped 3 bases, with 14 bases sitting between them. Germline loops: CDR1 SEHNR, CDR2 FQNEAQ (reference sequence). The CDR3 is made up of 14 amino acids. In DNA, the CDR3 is TGTGCCAGCAGCCCCCCAGGGGGGGGCTACGAGCAGTACTTC. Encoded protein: CASSPPGGGYEQYF.

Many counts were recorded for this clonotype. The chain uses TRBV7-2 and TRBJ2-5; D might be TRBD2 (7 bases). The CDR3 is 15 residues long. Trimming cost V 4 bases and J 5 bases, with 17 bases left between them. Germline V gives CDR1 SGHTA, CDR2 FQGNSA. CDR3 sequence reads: CASSSRRGGDETQYF. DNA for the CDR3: TGTGCCAGCAGCTCCCGACGAGGGGGGGATGAGACCCAGTACTTC.

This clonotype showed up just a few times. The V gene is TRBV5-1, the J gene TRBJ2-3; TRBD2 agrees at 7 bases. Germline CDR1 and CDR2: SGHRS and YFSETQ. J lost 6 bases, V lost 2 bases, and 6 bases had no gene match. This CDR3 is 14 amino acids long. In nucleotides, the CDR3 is TGCGCCAGCAGCTTTCGCGGGAGAGGTGATACGCAGTATTTT. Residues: CASSFRGRGDTQYF.

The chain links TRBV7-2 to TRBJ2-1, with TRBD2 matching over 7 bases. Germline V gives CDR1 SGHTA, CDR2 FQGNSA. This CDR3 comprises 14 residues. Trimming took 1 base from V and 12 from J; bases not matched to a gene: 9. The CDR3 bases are TGTGCCAGCAGCTTAGGAGCGGGGTCCCCTAGGCAGTTCTTC. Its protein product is CASSLGAGSPRQFF.

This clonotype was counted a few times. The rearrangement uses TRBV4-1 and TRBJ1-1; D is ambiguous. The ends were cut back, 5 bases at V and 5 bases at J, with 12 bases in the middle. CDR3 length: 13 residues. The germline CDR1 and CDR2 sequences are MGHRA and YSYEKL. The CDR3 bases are TGCGCCAGCAGCTTCGCCAGGTGGACTGAAGCTTTCTTT. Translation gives CASSFARWTEAFF.

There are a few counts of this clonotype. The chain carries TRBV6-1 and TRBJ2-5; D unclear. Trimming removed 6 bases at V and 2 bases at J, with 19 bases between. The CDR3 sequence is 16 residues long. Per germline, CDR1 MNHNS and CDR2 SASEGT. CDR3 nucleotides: TGTGCCAGCAGCCAAAGGGCGTACGGATCACAAGAGACCCAGTACTTC. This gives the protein CASSQRAYGSQETQYF.

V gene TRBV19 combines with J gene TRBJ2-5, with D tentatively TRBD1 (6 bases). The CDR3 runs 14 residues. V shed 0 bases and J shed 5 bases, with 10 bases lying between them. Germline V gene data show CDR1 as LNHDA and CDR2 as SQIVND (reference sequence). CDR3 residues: CASSIEGAGETQYF. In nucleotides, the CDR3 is TGTGCCAGTAGTATAGAGGGGGCAGGGGAGACCCAGTACTTC.

CDR3: CASSLAGGPMETQYF. For the CDR3, the DNA is TGTGCCAGCAGCTTAGCGGGGGGGCCTATGGAGACCCAGTACTTC. V gene TRBV7-2 combines with J gene TRBJ2-5, with D possibly TRBD2 on 7 matching bases. CDR3 length: 15 residues. CDR1 and CDR2 from the germline V gene are SGHTA and FQGNSA. The V and J ends lost 0 bases and 5 bases respectively, with 13 bases between them.

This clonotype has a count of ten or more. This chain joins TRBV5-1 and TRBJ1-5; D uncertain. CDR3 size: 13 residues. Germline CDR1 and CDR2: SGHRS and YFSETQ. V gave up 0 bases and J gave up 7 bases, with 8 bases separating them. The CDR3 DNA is TGCGCCAGCAGCTTGGCCCAAGGCCAGCCCCAGCATTTT. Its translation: CASSLAQGQPQHF.

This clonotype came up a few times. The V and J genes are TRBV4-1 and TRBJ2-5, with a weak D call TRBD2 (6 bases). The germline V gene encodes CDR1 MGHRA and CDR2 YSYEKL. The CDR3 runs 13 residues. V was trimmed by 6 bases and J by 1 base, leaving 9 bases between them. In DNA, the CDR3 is TGCGCCAGCAGTGGGGGGTTCCAAGAGACCCAGTACTTC. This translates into CASSGGFQETQYF.

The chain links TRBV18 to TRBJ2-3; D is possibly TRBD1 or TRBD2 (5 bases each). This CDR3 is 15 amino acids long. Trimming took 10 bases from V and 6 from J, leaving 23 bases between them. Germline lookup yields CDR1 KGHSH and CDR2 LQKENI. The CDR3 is CATSQNRGPGDTQYF. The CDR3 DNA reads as TGTGCCACCTCCCAGAACCGGGGCCCGGGGGATACGCAGTATTTT.

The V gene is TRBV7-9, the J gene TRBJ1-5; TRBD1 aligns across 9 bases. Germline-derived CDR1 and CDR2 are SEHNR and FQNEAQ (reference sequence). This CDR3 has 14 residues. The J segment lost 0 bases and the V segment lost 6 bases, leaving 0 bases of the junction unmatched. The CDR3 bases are TGTGCCAGCAGGGGACAGGGTAGCAATCAGCCCCAGCATTTT. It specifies CASRGQGSNQPQHF.

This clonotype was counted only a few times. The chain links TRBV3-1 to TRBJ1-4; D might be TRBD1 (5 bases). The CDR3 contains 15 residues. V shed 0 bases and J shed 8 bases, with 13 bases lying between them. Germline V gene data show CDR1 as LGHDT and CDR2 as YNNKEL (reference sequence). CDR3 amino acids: CASSQERGSREKLFF. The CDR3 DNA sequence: TGTGCCAGCAGCCAAGAGCGGGGGTCGAGAGAAAAACTGTTTTTT.

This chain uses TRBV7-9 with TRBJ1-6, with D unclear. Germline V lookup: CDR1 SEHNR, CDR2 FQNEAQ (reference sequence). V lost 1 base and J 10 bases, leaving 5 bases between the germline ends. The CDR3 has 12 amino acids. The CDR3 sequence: CASSLGHSPLHF. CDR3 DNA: TGTGCCAGCAGCTTAGGTCACTCACCCCTCCACTTT.

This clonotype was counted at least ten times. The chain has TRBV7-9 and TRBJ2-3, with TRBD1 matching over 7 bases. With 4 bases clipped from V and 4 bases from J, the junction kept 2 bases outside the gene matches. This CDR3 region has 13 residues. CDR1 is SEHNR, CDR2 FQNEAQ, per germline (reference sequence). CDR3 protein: CASSYTGADTQYF. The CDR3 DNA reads TGTGCCAGCAGCTATACAGGGGCAGATACGCAGTATTTT.